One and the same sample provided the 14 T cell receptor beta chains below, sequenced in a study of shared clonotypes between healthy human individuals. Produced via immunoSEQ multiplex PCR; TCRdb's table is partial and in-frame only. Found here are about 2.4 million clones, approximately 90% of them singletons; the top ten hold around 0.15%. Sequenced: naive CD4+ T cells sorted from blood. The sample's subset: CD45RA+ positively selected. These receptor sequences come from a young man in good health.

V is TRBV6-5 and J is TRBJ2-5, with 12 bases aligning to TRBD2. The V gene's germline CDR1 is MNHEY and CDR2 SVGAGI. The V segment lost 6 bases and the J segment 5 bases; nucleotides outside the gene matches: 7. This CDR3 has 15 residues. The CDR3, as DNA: TGTGCCAGCAGCCGACTAGCGGGGGTGTGGGAGACCCAGTACTTC. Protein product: CASSRLAGVWETQYF.

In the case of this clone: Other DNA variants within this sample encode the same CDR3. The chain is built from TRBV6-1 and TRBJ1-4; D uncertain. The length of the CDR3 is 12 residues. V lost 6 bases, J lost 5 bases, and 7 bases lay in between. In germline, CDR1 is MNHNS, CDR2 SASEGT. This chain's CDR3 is CASRASNEKLFF. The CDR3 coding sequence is TGTGCCAGCAGGGCTTCCAATGAAAAACTGTTTTTT.

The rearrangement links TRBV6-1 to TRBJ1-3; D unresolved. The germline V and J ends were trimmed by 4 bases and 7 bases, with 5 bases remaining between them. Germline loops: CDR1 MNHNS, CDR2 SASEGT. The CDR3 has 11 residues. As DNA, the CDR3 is TGTGCCAGCAGTGGGCTGAACACCATATATTTT. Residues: CASSGLNTIYF.

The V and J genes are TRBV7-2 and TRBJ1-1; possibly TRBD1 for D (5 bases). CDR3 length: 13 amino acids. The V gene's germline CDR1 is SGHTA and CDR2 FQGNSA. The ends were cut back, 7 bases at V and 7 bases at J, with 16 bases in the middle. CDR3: CASTRPWDGEAFF. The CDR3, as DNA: TGTGCCAGCACCCGACCCTGGGACGGTGAAGCTTTCTTT.

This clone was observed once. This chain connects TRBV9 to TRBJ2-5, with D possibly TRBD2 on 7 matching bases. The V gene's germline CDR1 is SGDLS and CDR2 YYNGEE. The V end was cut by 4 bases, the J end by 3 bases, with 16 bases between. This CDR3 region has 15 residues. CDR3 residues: CASSWGGAVEETQYF. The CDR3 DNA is TGTGCCAGCAGCTGGGGGGGCGCGGTCGAAGAGACCCAGTACTTC.

In nucleotides, the CDR3 is TGTGCCAGCAGCACACGACAGGGGATGGGCTACACCTTC. The encoded protein is CASSTRQGMGYTF. The chain has TRBV7-3 and TRBJ1-2; 8 bases map to TRBD1. Germline assignment: CDR1 SGHTA and CDR2 FQGTGA. J lost 8 bases, V lost 5 bases, and 7 bases had no gene match. The CDR3 contains 13 residues.

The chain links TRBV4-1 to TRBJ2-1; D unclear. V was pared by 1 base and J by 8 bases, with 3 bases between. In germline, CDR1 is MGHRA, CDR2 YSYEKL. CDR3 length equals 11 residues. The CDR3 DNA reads TGCGCCAGCAGCCAAGTAGATGAGCAGTTCTTC. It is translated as CASSQVDEQFF.

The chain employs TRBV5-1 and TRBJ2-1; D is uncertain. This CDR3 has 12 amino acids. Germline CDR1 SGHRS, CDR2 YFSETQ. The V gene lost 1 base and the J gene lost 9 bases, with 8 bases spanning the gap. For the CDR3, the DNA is TGCGCCAGCAGCTTGATGGGTTTTGAGCAGTTCTTC. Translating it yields CASSLMGFEQFF.

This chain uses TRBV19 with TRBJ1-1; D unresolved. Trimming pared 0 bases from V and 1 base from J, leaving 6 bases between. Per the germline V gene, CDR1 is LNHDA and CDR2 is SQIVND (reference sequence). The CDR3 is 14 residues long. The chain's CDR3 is CASSIDRWNTEAFF. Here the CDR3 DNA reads TGTGCCAGTAGTATAGATCGGTGGAACACTGAAGCTTTCTTT.

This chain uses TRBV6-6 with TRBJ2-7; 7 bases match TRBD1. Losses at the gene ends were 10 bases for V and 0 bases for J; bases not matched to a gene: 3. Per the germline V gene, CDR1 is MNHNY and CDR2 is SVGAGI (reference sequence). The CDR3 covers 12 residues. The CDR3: CATGQVSYEQYF. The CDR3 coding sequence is TGTGCCACAGGACAGGTCTCCTACGAGCAGTACTTC.

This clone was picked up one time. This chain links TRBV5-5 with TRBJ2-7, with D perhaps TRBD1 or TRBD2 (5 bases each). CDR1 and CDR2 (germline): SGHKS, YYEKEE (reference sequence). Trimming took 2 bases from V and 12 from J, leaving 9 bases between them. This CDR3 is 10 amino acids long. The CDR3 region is CASSFGTGYF. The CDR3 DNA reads TGTGCCAGCAGCTTTGGGACCGGGTACTTC.

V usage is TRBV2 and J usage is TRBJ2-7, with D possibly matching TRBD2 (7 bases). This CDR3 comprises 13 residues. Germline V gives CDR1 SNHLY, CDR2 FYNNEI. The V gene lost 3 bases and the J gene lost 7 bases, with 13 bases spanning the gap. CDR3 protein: CASSEVGRGEQYF. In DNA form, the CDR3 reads TGTGCCAGCAGTGAGGTTGGGAGGGGGGAGCAGTACTTC.

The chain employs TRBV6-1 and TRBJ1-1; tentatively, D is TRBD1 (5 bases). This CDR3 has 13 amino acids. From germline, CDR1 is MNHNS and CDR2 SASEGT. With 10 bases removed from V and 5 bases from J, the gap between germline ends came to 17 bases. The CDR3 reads CATTEVRGTEAFF. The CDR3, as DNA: TGTGCCACTACAGAGGTGAGGGGTACTGAAGCTTTCTTT.

CDR3 DNA sequence: TGTGCCAGCAGTTTCCTCGGGGAGCGGACTGAAGCTTTCTTT. This encodes CASSFLGERTEAFF. The chain links TRBV28 to TRBJ1-1; D ambiguous. V was shortened by 3 bases and J by 5 bases, with 13 bases between the two germline ends. The CDR3 contains 14 residues. CDR1 and CDR2 from the germline V gene are MDHEN and SYDVKM.